The 25 T cell receptor beta chains below come from one sample, sequenced in a study of shared clonotypes between healthy human individuals. TCRdb's table, derived via immunoSEQ multiplex PCR, lists solely in-frame clones and lacks some. The table has 2,100,000 or so clones, approximately 96% seen once. Sequencing was carried out using naive CD4+ T cells sorted from blood. The subset denotes: CD45RA+ positively selected. These receptors were obtained from a man between 18 and 35 years old in good health.

The CDR3 here is CASREDRAGNTIYF. DNA of the CDR3: TGTGCCAGCAGAGAGGACAGAGCTGGAAACACCATATATTTT. This chain uses TRBV5-4 with TRBJ1-3; D might be TRBD1 (6 bases). Germline assignment: CDR1 SGHNT and CDR2 YYREEE (reference sequence). V lost 5 bases to trimming and J lost 2 bases, with 11 bases between them. The CDR3 contains 14 residues.

CDR3 sequence: CATGLAGVSEQFF. In DNA form, the CDR3 reads TGTGCCACGGGACTAGCGGGAGTAAGTGAGCAGTTCTTC. This chain links TRBV10-3 with TRBJ2-1, with TRBD2 identical over 14 bases. V shed 10 bases and J 9 bases; nucleotides not matched to a gene: 5. The CDR3 extends over 13 amino acids. Looked up from germline, CDR1 is ENHRY and CDR2 is SYGVKD.

V and J are TRBV5-1 and TRBJ1-1, with a tentative D call TRBD1 (5 bases). In germline, CDR1 is SGHRS, CDR2 YFSETQ. V was trimmed by 0 bases and J by 3 bases, leaving 12 bases between them. The CDR3 extends over 15 amino acids. CDR3 bases: TGCGCCAGCAGCTTGGGAGGAATGGGGGACACTGAAGCTTTCTTT. The encoded protein is CASSLGGMGDTEAFF.

This sequence joins TRBV6-5 and TRBJ2-5, with D tentatively TRBD1 or TRBD2 (5 bases each). Germline loops: CDR1 MNHEY, CDR2 SVGAGI. V lost 0 bases and J lost 3, with 14 bases in between. The CDR3 is 16 amino acids. The CDR3 nucleotides read TGTGCCAGCAGTTACTCGAGGGGAAAGAGGGAAGAGACCCAGTACTTC. It specifies CASSYSRGKREETQYF.

The chain combines TRBV29-1 with TRBJ1-2, with TRBD1 matching over 7 bases. CDR3 size: 14 residues. CDR1 and CDR2 from the germline V gene are SQVTM and ANQGSEA. V shed 1 base and J 0 bases; nucleotides not matched to a gene: 2. CDR3 residues: CSVEGQGPNYGYTF. The CDR3 region has the DNA TGCAGCGTTGAAGGACAGGGCCCTAACTATGGCTACACCTTC.

The chain carries TRBV5-8 and TRBJ1-1; TRBD1 might be the D (5 bases). CDR1 and CDR2 (germline): SGHTS, YDEGEE. This CDR3 spans 13 amino acids. Trimming cost V 0 bases and J 8 bases, with 11 bases left between them. CDR3 nucleotides: TGTGCCAGCAGCTTGGTGGGGCCCGTCGAAGCTTTCTTT. Amino acid sequence: CASSLVGPVEAFF.

The chain is built from TRBV7-2 and TRBJ2-3; TRBD2 agrees at 8 bases. The CDR3 contains 16 residues. V was clipped by 1 base and J by 3 bases; unmatched bases: 6. Germline CDR1 reads SGHTA; CDR2 reads FQGNSA. The CDR3 DNA sequence: TGTGCCAGCAGCTTAGTGAGCGGGAGTTGGACAGATACGCAGTATTTT. Translation gives CASSLVSGSWTDTQYF.

The chain joins TRBV19 to TRBJ2-5; D unresolved. V lost 5 bases and J 5 bases, leaving 15 bases between the germline ends. Looked up from germline, CDR1 is LNHDA and CDR2 is SQIVND (reference sequence). The length of the CDR3 is 14 residues. The CDR3 sequence is CASSFTVLEETQYF. Written as DNA, the CDR3 is TGTGCCAGTAGTTTTACAGTCTTGGAGGAGACCCAGTACTTC.

In nucleotides, the CDR3 is TGTGCCAGCAGGACCGGAACTAGCGGGTATCTTAGCACAGATACGCAGTATTTT. It codes for CASRTGTSGYLSTDTQYF. The rearrangement joins TRBV7-2 to TRBJ2-3; 9 positions agree with TRBD2. The trim removed 6 bases at V and 0 bases at J, leaving 13 bases unmatched. The CDR3 extends over 18 amino acids. Germline CDR1 reads SGHTA; CDR2 reads FQGNSA.

The chain carries TRBV7-6 and TRBJ2-1; 8 positions agree with TRBD2. CDR3 length: 12 residues. V lost 5 bases and J lost 10; bases outside the gene matches: 4. From germline, CDR1 is SGHVS and CDR2 FNYEAQ. The CDR3, as DNA: TGTGCCAGCAGCCGCGCGGGAGGAGAGCAGTTCTTC. Its protein is CASSRAGGEQFF.

This clone was counted only a few times. In nucleotides, the CDR3 is TGTGCCAGCTCACCACCTTCGGTAGGAGAGACCCAGTACTTC. Translation: CASSPPSVGETQYF. V is TRBV18 and J is TRBJ2-5, with no clear D. The CDR3 spans 14 residues. The V end was cut by 0 bases, the J end by 4 bases, with 9 bases between. CDR1 and CDR2 from the germline V gene are KGHSH and LQKENI.

V usage is TRBV27 and J usage is TRBJ1-5; TRBD1 matches 9 bases. V lost 4 bases to trimming and J lost 4 bases; unmatched junction nucleotides: 5. The germline V gene encodes CDR1 MNHEY and CDR2 SMNVEV (reference sequence). This CDR3 contains 15 residues. The CDR3 DNA reads as TGTGCCAGCAGTTCATCCGGGACAGGGAATCAGCCCCAGCATTTT. As protein: CASSSSGTGNQPQHF.

The gene calls are TRBV28 and TRBJ2-3; TRBD2 matches at 15 bases. This CDR3 contains 17 residues. Trimming at V came to 5 bases and at J to 4 bases, leaving 7 bases not matched to a gene. Germline V gives CDR1 MDHEN, CDR2 SYDVKM. The CDR3 DNA follows: TGTGCCAGCAGTGGGGGACTAGCGGGGGGCATCGCAGATACGCAGTATTTT. It translates to CASSGGLAGGIADTQYF.

This clone showed up just once. The chain combines TRBV19 with TRBJ1-5; possible D gene TRBD1, 6 bases. The CDR3 is made up of 15 amino acids. V was trimmed by 7 bases and J by 2 bases, leaving 15 bases between them. Germline assignment: CDR1 LNHDA and CDR2 SQIVND (reference sequence). The chain's CDR3 is CASTSSGEGNQPQHF. In DNA form, the CDR3 reads TGTGCCAGTACCTCGTCAGGGGAGGGCAATCAGCCCCAGCATTTT.

This rearrangement joins TRBV5-1 to TRBJ2-2; possibly TRBD1 for D (6 bases). The germline V gene has CDR1 SGHRS and CDR2 YFSETQ. The CDR3 runs 16 residues. Trimming shortened V by 3 bases and J by 0 bases, and 12 bases separated the two germline ends. The CDR3 sequence is CASSSPGAANTGELFF. The CDR3 DNA reads TGCGCCAGCAGCTCCCCAGGGGCCGCGAACACCGGGGAGCTGTTTTTT.

The chain is built from TRBV30 and TRBJ2-2; TRBD2 aligns across 7 bases. Germline V gene lookup returns CDR1 GTSNPN and CDR2 SVGIG (reference sequence). The ends lost 0 bases at V and 7 bases at J; junction bases unmatched: 5. The CDR3 has 14 residues. The chain's CDR3 is CAWSVGGLGGELFF. CDR3 sequence (DNA): TGTGCCTGGAGTGTCGGGGGGTTAGGCGGGGAGCTGTTTTTT. Together with reference TRBV30 and TRBJ2-2, the CDR3 gives the full variable domain: SQTIHQWPATLVQPVGSPLSLECTVEGTSNPNLYWYRQAAGRGLQLLFYSVGIGQISSEVPQNLSASRPQDRQFILSSKKLLLSDSGFYLCAWSVGGLGGELFFGEGSRLTVL.

J is TRBJ2-7 and V is TRBV28, with TRBD1 as a possible D gene (6 bases). The CDR3 totals 15 residues. Deletions cut 6 bases from V and 4 bases from J, with 19 bases between. Germline V gene data show CDR1 as MDHEN and CDR2 as SYDVKM. CDR3 sequence reads: CASSPAWDKSYEQYF. CDR3 sequence (DNA): TGTGCCAGCAGCCCTGCTTGGGACAAATCATACGAGCAGTACTTC.

This clone was seen just once. The chain is built from TRBV6-1 and TRBJ1-5; the D gene is possibly TRBD1 (5 bases). Trimming left V 5 bases short and J 0 bases short, with 11 bases between. The CDR3 extends over 15 amino acids. Per the germline V gene, CDR1 is MNHNS and CDR2 is SASEGT. The CDR3 DNA reads as TGTGCCAGCAGTTGGTCGGGGGGTAGCAATCAGCCCCAGCATTTT. It encodes CASSWSGGSNQPQHF.

This clone was detected once. J is TRBJ2-7 and V is TRBV6-5; D is unclear. The ends were cut back, 2 bases at V and 2 bases at J, with 16 bases in the middle. CDR3 length: 16 amino acids. CDR1 is MNHEY and CDR2 is SVGAGI in the germline V gene. The CDR3 sequence is CASSYELSASPYEQYF. As DNA, the CDR3 is TGTGCCAGCAGTTACGAGCTGAGCGCATCCCCCTACGAGCAGTACTTC.

This chain uses TRBV6-1 with TRBJ2-7; D is possibly TRBD2 (6 bases). V gave up 0 bases and J gave up 4 bases, with 10 bases separating them. This CDR3 spans 14 amino acids. CDR1 is MNHNS and CDR2 is SASEGT in the germline V gene. The CDR3 is CASSEAGGLYEQYF. The CDR3 DNA reads as TGTGCCAGCAGTGAAGCGGGAGGCCTGTACGAGCAGTACTTC.

Note on this clone: Different DNA sequences within this sample yield the same CDR3. The CDR3 sequence: CASSEGPTNEKLFF. Written as DNA, the CDR3 is TGTGCCAGCAGTGAGGGGCCAACTAATGAAAAACTGTTTTTT. V and J are TRBV6-1 and TRBJ1-4; weak D call: TRBD1 (5 bases). CDR1 and CDR2 (germline): MNHNS, SASEGT. V shed 3 bases and J shed 0 bases, with 5 bases lying between them. The CDR3 contains 14 residues.

The rearrangement uses TRBV6-1 and TRBJ1-5, with TRBD1 as a possible D gene (5 bases). The germline gives CDR1 MNHNS, CDR2 SASEGT. V lost 2 bases and J lost 10, with 12 bases in between. The CDR3 extends over 13 amino acids. DNA of the CDR3: TGTGCCAGCAGTGAAATGGGACGTCCCCCCCAGCATTTT. This translates into CASSEMGRPPQHF.

The chain links TRBV6-5 to TRBJ2-3, with TRBD2 as a possible D gene (5 bases). The germline V gene encodes CDR1 MNHEY and CDR2 SVGAGI. The CDR3 spans 16 residues. V lost 3 bases and J 6 bases, leaving 19 bases between the germline ends. This CDR3 is CASSYSSTPRGDTQYF. DNA for the CDR3: TGTGCCAGCAGTTATAGCTCGACTCCTCGCGGGGATACGCAGTATTTT.

The chain has TRBV18 and TRBJ1-1, with D possibly TRBD1 on 5 matching bases. Trimming removed 6 bases from V and 4 bases from J, with 15 bases in between. Looked up from germline, CDR1 is KGHSH and CDR2 is LQKENI. This CDR3 contains 14 residues. Here the CDR3 reads CASSVSGLGTEAFF. CDR3 sequence (DNA): TGTGCCAGCTCCGTATCAGGGCTCGGCACTGAAGCTTTCTTT.

The V and J genes are TRBV10-3 and TRBJ1-1; 7 nucleotides line up with TRBD1. Losses at the gene ends were 5 bases for V and 2 bases for J; bases not matched to a gene: 5. The germline gives CDR1 ENHRY, CDR2 SYGVKD. This CDR3 is built from 14 residues. CDR3 bases: TGTGCCATCAGTTACGGGACAGCAAACACTGAAGCTTTCTTT. Protein product: CAISYGTANTEAFF.